This passage covers 32 T cell receptor beta chains from one sample sequenced in a study of beta chain features in type 1 diabetes. Study results and caveats: Among all four CD4+ subsets, Type 1 diabetes patients had TCRB CDR3s that were moderately but significantly shorter.

Of the isolated RNA, all was reverse transcribed, and so the sequenced material was expressed TCRB transcripts. Only in-frame clones appear in the TCRdb table, and some are missing; sequencing was by immunoSEQ multiplex PCR. The sample records around 690,000 clones, roughly an eighth being singletons. Their antigens are not known. The sample comprised naive CD4+ T cells from blood. These receptors were taken from a man aged 25 to 40 with type 1 diabetes.

Only a few counts were recorded for this clone. J is TRBJ2-4 and V is TRBV2, with 8 bases lining up with TRBD2. V shed 11 bases, J shed 3 bases, and the junction held 12 bases outside the gene matches. Germline V gene lookup returns CDR1 SNHLY and CDR2 FYNNEI. CDR3 length: 15 residues. The CDR3 nucleotides are TGTGCCGGCCGGGGGGGGCCCTTGGGCAAAAACATTCAGTACTTC. It yields the protein CAGRGGPLGKNIQYF.

In its sample, this clone was seen a few times. The chain recombines TRBV7-6 with TRBJ2-3; D uncertain. In germline, CDR1 is SGHVS, CDR2 FNYEAQ. This CDR3 spans 13 amino acids. Deletions cut 4 bases from V and 6 bases from J, with 11 bases between. The CDR3 nucleotides read TGTGCCAGCAGCTCCCGTTTTGTGGATACGCAGTATTTT. Amino acid sequence: CASSSRFVDTQYF.

The chain combines TRBV7-9 with TRBJ2-5; 7 positions match TRBD1. The germline V gene encodes CDR1 SEHNR and CDR2 FQNEAQ (reference sequence). The trim removed 5 bases at V and 1 base at J, leaving 10 bases unmatched. This CDR3 has 16 residues. The CDR3 bases are TGTGCCAGCAGCCTACAGGGGTTGGGGGTCCAAGAGACCCAGTACTTC. The encoded protein is CASSLQGLGVQETQYF.

The chain links TRBV15 to TRBJ1-4; tentatively, D is TRBD1 (5 bases). There are 15 residues in the CDR3. Per the germline V gene, CDR1 is LNHNV and CDR2 is YYDKDF (reference sequence). Trimming shortened V by 6 bases and J by 4 bases, and 15 bases separated the two germline ends. This chain's CDR3 is CATSPGPDRNEKLFF. DNA for the CDR3: TGTGCCACCAGTCCGGGGCCGGACCGTAATGAAAAACTGTTTTTT.

This chain joins TRBV5-1 and TRBJ2-1; 9 nucleotides align to TRBD1. Germline values: CDR1 SGHRS, CDR2 YFSETQ. Trimming cost V 3 bases and J 7 bases; bases outside gene matches: 11. The CDR3 runs 16 residues. As DNA, the CDR3 is TGCGCCAGCAGCTCGTGGGGGACAGGGTCCGTAAATGAGCAGTTCTTC. This encodes CASSSWGTGSVNEQFF.

The chain couples TRBV7-2 to TRBJ2-3, with TRBD2 identical over 13 bases. Germline V gives CDR1 SGHTA, CDR2 FQGNSA. Germline trimming cut 5 bases from V and 2 bases from J; bases unmatched to any gene: 7. The CDR3 runs 17 residues. CDR3 region: CASSHRLAGGPTDTQYF. The DNA for the CDR3 is TGTGCCAGCAGCCATCGACTAGCGGGGGGTCCCACAGATACGCAGTATTTT.

The chain joins TRBV7-2 to TRBJ1-2; D gene ambiguous. The germline gives CDR1 SGHTA, CDR2 FQGNSA. The CDR3 runs 15 residues. V was trimmed by 0 bases and J by 1 base, leaving 9 bases between them. CDR3 sequence (DNA): TGTGCCAGCAGCTTAGCGCTTCCCATTAACTATGGCTACACCTTC. It specifies CASSLALPINYGYTF.

The sample holds a few counts of this clone. This chain joins TRBV29-1 and TRBJ2-7, with 8 bases identical to TRBD1. V was pared by 6 bases and J by 2 bases, with 12 bases of the junction left unmatched. Germline CDR1 is SQVTM and CDR2 is ANQGSEA. CDR3 length equals 15 residues. The DNA of the CDR3 is TGCAGCGTCCAGGGGGCCGGGCTCACACCCTACGAGCAGTACTTC. Its protein product is CSVQGAGLTPYEQYF.

This clone was seen a handful of times. DNA of the CDR3: TGTGCCAGCGGGGACAGGGTAACCTACGAGCAGTACTTC. It is translated as CASGDRVTYEQYF. V and J are TRBV6-5 and TRBJ2-7; 9 nucleotides agree with TRBD1. Per the germline V gene, CDR1 is MNHEY and CDR2 is SVGAGI. This CDR3 is 13 amino acids long. V was clipped by 8 bases and J by 2 bases; unmatched bases: 4.

This chain uses TRBV5-1 with TRBJ2-6, with no clear D. Germline V gene sequence: CDR1 SGHRS, CDR2 YFSETQ. CDR3 length: 15 residues. V gave up 4 bases and J gave up 2 bases, with 10 bases separating them. The DNA of the CDR3 is TGCGCCAGCAGCCCGGAAGGAGCTGGGGCCAACGTCCTGACTTTC. This sequence encodes CASSPEGAGANVLTF.

The CDR3 reads CASSEAGTGGYEQYF. Here the CDR3 DNA reads TGTGCCAGCAGTGAAGCCGGGACAGGGGGCTACGAGCAGTACTTC. V gene TRBV6-1 combines with J gene TRBJ2-7; 11 bases line up with TRBD1. Trimming cost V 0 bases and J 3 bases; bases outside gene matches: 1. There are 15 residues in the CDR3. Germline V gives CDR1 MNHNS, CDR2 SASEGT.

Note on this clone: Other nucleotide sequences in the sample specify the same CDR3. The V gene is TRBV7-9, the J gene TRBJ1-5; D gene ambiguous. Germline V lookup: CDR1 SEHNR, CDR2 FQNEAQ (reference sequence). The V end was cut by 1 base, the J end by 5 bases, with 6 bases between. There are 13 residues in the CDR3. The CDR3 reads CASSLVGDQPQHF. The CDR3 DNA sequence: TGTGCCAGCAGCTTAGTTGGGGATCAGCCCCAGCATTTT. Using reference TRBV7-9 and TRBJ1-5 for the parts outside the CDR3, the full variable domain is DTGVSQNPRHKITKRGQNVTFRCDPISEHNRLYWYRQTLGQGPEFLTYFQNEAQLEKSRLLSDRFSAERPKGSFSTLEIQRTEQGDSAMYLCASSLVGDQPQHFGDGTRLSIL.

V gene TRBV6-1 combines with J gene TRBJ2-5; D remains unclear. Between the trimmed V and J ends, which lost 6 bases and 9 bases, there was a span of 11 bases. Germline-derived CDR1 and CDR2 are MNHNS and SASEGT. The CDR3 has 11 amino acids. The CDR3: CASSLRASQYF. The DNA of the CDR3 is TGTGCCAGCAGCCTACGTGCCTCCCAGTACTTC.

This clone was observed a handful of times. The V gene is TRBV29-1, the J gene TRBJ1-2, with 9 positions matching TRBD1. V lost 0 bases and J lost 4; bases outside the gene matches: 9. The CDR3 is 16 amino acids. Per germline, CDR1 SQVTM and CDR2 ANQGSEA. The CDR3 coding sequence is TGCAGCGTTGAAGATCTTCGGGGGACAGGGAGCTATGGCTACACCTTC. Its protein product is CSVEDLRGTGSYGYTF.

The chain employs TRBV6-1 and TRBJ2-3; D gene unclear. The V gene's germline CDR1 is MNHNS and CDR2 SASEGT. V gave up 8 bases and J gave up 1 base, with 13 bases separating them. The CDR3 runs 14 residues. CDR3 sequence: CASSTADGTDTQYF. The CDR3 DNA reads as TGTGCCAGCTCGACGGCCGATGGCACAGATACGCAGTATTTT.

This clone appeared a few times. This sequence joins TRBV7-6 and TRBJ2-2; 8 bases agree with TRBD1. CDR3 size: 16 residues. V was pared by 4 bases and J by 1 base, with 5 bases of the junction left unmatched. The germline gives CDR1 SGHVS, CDR2 FNYEAQ. The CDR3 here is CASSSRTGKNTGELFF. For the CDR3, the DNA is TGTGCCAGCAGCTCGCGGACAGGGAAGAACACCGGGGAGCTGTTTTTT.

The chain has TRBV5-6 and TRBJ2-7, with D perhaps TRBD2 (6 bases). The germline gives CDR1 SGHDT, CDR2 YYEEEE. V was cut by 7 bases and J by 0 bases, with 17 bases left in between. The CDR3 length is 15 residues. CDR3 protein: CASGKGLTNSYEQYF. The DNA of the CDR3 is TGTGCCAGCGGGAAGGGACTGACGAACTCCTACGAGCAGTACTTC.

This clone was counted between two and nine times. The gene calls are TRBV25-1 and TRBJ2-3, with D possibly called TRBD1 or TRBD2 (5 bases each). Germline V CDR1 and CDR2: MGHDK, SYGVNS. The V end lost 3 bases, the J end lost 2 bases, and 15 bases lay between the germline ends. CDR3 length: 16 amino acids. The CDR3 spells CASSDRRDAYTDTQYF. The CDR3 DNA follows: TGTGCCAGCAGTGACCGCCGGGACGCCTACACAGATACGCAGTATTTT.

The chain recombines TRBV19 with TRBJ2-7, with D maybe TRBD2 (7 bases). Germline V gene data show CDR1 as LNHDA and CDR2 as SQIVND (reference sequence). CDR3 length: 14 residues. Deletions cut 5 bases from V and 2 bases from J, with 13 bases between. CDR3 amino acids: CASSSGGHPYEQYF. CDR3 nucleotides: TGTGCCAGTAGTTCCGGGGGGCACCCCTACGAGCAGTACTTC.

The genes are TRBV23-1 and TRBJ2-2, with 9 positions matching TRBD1. TRBV23-1 is treated as an ORF (open reading frame) with a function not yet certain. The J segment lost 2 bases and the V segment lost 7 bases, leaving 17 bases of the junction unmatched. The CDR3 is 19 residues long. The CDR3 DNA is TGCGCCAGCATGTCCAAAAGAGACTCACAGGGGGCAAACACCGGGGAGCTGTTTTTT. Protein: CASMSKRDSQGANTGELFF.

This chain joins TRBV7-6 and TRBJ1-5, with a tentative D call TRBD1 (6 bases). Trimming cost V 4 bases and J 11 bases, with 15 bases left between them. This CDR3 is built from 13 residues. Germline CDR1 and CDR2: SGHVS and FNYEAQ. The CDR3 DNA reads TGTGCCAGCAGCTCCCGTGAAGGGGGAGCCCAGCATTTT. Translation: CASSSREGGAQHF.

CDR3: CASSGRGQETQYF. DNA for the CDR3: TGTGCCAGCAGTGGCAGGGGGCAAGAGACCCAGTACTTC. The genes are TRBV27 and TRBJ2-5; 7 nucleotides agree with TRBD1. This CDR3 is 13 amino acids long. Unmatched junction bases numbered 2, after V lost 5 bases and J lost 2 bases. The germline gives CDR1 MNHEY, CDR2 SMNVEV (reference sequence).

The genes are TRBV29-1 and TRBJ2-1; D is uncertain. The CDR3 runs 11 residues. The germline V gene has CDR1 SQVTM and CDR2 ANQGSEA. The V end was cut by 5 bases, the J end by 7 bases, with 9 bases between. CDR3 in DNA: TGCAGCGTTAGTAGTTTGAATGAGCAGTTCTTC. It specifies CSVSSLNEQFF.

The V gene is TRBV6-5, the J gene TRBJ2-1; either TRBD1 or TRBD2 may fit D (5 bases each). Between the trimmed V and J ends, which lost 8 bases and 6 bases, there was a span of 17 bases. Per germline, CDR1 MNHEY and CDR2 SVGAGI. CDR3 length: 14 residues. The CDR3 DNA follows: TGTGCCAGCTCCTTGGGGACCTTGAGCAATGAGCAGTTCTTC. This codes for CASSLGTLSNEQFF.

This chain links TRBV4-2 with TRBJ1-4; D perhaps matches TRBD1 (6 bases). V gave up 4 bases and J gave up 8 bases, with 14 bases separating them. This CDR3 is built from 14 residues. Germline CDR1 is LGHNA and CDR2 is YNFKEQ. CDR3 bases: TGTGCCAGCAGCCCCCCGGGGGGCGACGAAAAACTGTTTTTT. Translated: CASSPPGGDEKLFF.

This chain joins TRBV9 and TRBJ1-1; TRBD1 aligns across 7 bases. CDR1 is SGDLS and CDR2 is YYNGEE in the germline V gene. The ends lost 0 bases at V and 3 bases at J; junction bases unmatched: 14. There are 18 residues in the CDR3. CDR3 DNA: TGTGCCAGCAGCGTAGTAGAACCCGGACAGGCATTCCACACTGAAGCTTTCTTT. This gives the protein CASSVVEPGQAFHTEAFF.

This clone was counted between two and nine times. The rearrangement links TRBV27 to TRBJ2-7; no firm D call. The CDR3 consists of 14 residues. V was trimmed by 6 bases and J by 0 bases, leaving 12 bases between them. Germline V gene sequence: CDR1 MNHEY, CDR2 SMNVEV (reference sequence). This CDR3 is CASSLTPASYEQYF. Written as DNA, the CDR3 is TGTGCCAGCAGCCTGACGCCCGCCTCCTACGAGCAGTACTTC.

This clone was recorded a few times. The sample contains more than one DNA sequence encoding this CDR3. The chain combines TRBV29-1 with TRBJ2-7; 10 bases map to TRBD1. V shed 4 bases, J shed 4 bases, and the junction held 1 base outside the gene matches. Germline V gene data show CDR1 as SQVTM and CDR2 as ANQGSEA. The CDR3 contains 12 residues. The CDR3 region is CSVAGQGYEQYF. CDR3 DNA: TGCAGCGTTGCGGGACAGGGGTACGAGCAGTACTTC.

This clone was found a few times. The V call is TRBV10-3, the J call TRBJ1-1; TRBD1 agrees at 8 bases. J lost 5 bases, V lost 5 bases, and 7 bases had no gene match. CDR3 length: 14 amino acids. Germline V lookup: CDR1 ENHRY, CDR2 SYGVKD. Here the CDR3 DNA reads TGTGCCATCAGTCGAGGACAGGGCGAGACTGAAGCTTTCTTT. Translation: CAISRGQGETEAFF.

The rearrangement joins TRBV18 to TRBJ2-5; D is uncertain. The CDR3 has 15 amino acids. Germline CDR1 is KGHSH and CDR2 is LQKENI. With 0 bases removed from V and 5 bases from J, the gap between germline ends came to 13 bases. For the CDR3, the DNA is TGTGCCAGCTCACCACCGGAAGGGTTGGCGGAGACCCAGTACTTC. It translates to CASSPPEGLAETQYF.

This clone appeared a few times. The rearrangement links TRBV11-1 to TRBJ2-3, with TRBD2 as a possible D gene (5 bases). The CDR3 is 11 residues long. Trimming pared 8 bases from V and 8 bases from J, leaving 11 bases between. Germline CDR1 and CDR2: SGHAT and FQDESV (reference sequence). This chain's CDR3 is CASGLEVTQYF. CDR3 DNA sequence: TGTGCCAGCGGGTTGGAGGTTACGCAGTATTTT.

This clone came up a few times. This chain links TRBV30 with TRBJ2-2; 10 bases match TRBD1. Losses at the gene ends were 5 bases for V and 3 bases for J; bases not matched to a gene: 9. Germline-derived CDR1 and CDR2 are GTSNPN and SVGIG (reference sequence). The CDR3 length is 16 residues. CDR3 in amino acids: CAWETGGSHHTGELFF. The CDR3 region has the DNA TGTGCCTGGGAGACAGGGGGCAGCCATCACACCGGGGAGCTGTTTTTT.